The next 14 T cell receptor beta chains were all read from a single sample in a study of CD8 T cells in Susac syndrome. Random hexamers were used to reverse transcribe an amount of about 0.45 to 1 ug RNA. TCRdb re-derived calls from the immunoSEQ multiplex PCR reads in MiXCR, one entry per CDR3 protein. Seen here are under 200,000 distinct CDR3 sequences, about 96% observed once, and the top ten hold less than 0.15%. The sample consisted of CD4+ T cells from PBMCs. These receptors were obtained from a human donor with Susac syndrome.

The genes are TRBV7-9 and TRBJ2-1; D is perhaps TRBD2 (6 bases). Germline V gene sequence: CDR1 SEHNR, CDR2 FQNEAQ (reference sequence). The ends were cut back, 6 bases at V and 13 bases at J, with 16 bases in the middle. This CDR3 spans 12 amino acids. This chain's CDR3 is CASSPGGPRQFF. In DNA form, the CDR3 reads TGTGCCAGCAGTCCCGGGGGTCCTCGACAGTTCTTC.

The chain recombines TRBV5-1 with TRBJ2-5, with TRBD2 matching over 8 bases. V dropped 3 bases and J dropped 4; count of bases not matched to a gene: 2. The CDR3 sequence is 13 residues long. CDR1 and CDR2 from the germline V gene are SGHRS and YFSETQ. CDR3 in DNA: TGCGCCAGCAGCTGGAGCGGGGGAGAGACCCAGTACTTC. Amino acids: CASSWSGGETQYF.

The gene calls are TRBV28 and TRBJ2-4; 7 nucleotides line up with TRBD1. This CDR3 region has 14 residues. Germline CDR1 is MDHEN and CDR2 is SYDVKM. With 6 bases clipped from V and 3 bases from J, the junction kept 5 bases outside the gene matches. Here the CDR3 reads CASSQTGDKNIQYF. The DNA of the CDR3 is TGTGCCAGCAGCCAAACAGGGGACAAAAACATTCAGTACTTC.

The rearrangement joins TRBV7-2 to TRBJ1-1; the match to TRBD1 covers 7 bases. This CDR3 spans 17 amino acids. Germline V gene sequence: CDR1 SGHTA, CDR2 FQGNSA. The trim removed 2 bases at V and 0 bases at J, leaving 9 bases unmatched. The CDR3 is CASSLYLGGGLNTEAFF. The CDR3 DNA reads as TGTGCCAGCAGCTTATATCTTGGAGGGGGCCTGAACACTGAAGCTTTCTTT.

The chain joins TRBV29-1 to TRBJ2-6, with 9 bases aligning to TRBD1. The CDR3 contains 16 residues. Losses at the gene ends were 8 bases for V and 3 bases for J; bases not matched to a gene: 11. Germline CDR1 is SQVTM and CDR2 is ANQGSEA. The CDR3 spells CSFSGQGLSGANVLTF. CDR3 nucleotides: TGCAGCTTTTCGGGACAGGGTCTTAGTGGGGCCAACGTCCTGACTTTC.

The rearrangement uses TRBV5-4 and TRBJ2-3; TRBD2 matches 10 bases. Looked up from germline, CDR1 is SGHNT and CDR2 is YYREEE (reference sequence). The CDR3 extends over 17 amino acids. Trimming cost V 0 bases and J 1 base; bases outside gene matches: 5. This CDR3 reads CASSLVTGTSGTDTQYF. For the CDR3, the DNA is TGTGCCAGCAGCTTGGTGACAGGGACTAGCGGCACAGATACGCAGTATTTT.

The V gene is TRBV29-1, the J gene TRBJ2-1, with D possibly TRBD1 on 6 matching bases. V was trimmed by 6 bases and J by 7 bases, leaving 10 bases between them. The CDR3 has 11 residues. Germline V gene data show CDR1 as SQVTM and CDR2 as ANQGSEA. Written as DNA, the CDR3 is TGCAGCGTCACAGGGATTAATGAGCAGTTCTTC. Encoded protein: CSVTGINEQFF.

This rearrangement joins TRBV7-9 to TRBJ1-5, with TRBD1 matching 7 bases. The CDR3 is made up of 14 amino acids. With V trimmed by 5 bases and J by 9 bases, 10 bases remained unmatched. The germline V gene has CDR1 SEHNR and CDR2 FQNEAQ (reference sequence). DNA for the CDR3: TGTGCCAGCAGCCTAAGCCTACAGGGGTCGCCCCAGCATTTT. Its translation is CASSLSLQGSPQHF.

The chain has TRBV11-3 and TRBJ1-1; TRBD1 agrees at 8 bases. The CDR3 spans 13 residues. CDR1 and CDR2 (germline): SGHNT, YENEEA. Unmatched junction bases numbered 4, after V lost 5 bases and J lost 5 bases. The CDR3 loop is CASSVTGGTEAFF. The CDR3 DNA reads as TGTGCCAGCAGCGTCACAGGGGGAACTGAAGCTTTCTTT. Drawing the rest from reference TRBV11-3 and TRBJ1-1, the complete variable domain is EAGVVQSPRYKIIEKKQPVAFWCNPISGHNTLYWYLQNLGQGPELLIRYENEEAVDDSQLPKDRFSAERLKGVDSTLKIQPAELGDSAVYLCASSVTGGTEAFFGQGTRLTVV.

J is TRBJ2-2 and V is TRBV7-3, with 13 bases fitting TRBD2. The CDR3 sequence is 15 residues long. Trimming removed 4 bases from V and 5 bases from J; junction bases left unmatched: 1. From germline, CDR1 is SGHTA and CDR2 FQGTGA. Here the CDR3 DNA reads TGTGCCAGCAGCTGGGGACTAGCGGGGACCGGGGAGCTGTTTTTT. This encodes CASSWGLAGTGELFF.

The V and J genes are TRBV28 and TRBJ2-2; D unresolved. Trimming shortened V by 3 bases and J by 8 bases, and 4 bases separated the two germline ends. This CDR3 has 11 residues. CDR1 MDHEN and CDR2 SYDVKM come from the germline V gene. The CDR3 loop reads CASSFVGELFF. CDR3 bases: TGTGCCAGCAGTTTCGTAGGGGAGCTGTTTTTT. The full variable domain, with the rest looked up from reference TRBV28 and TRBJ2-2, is DVKVTQSSRYLVKRTGEKVFLECVQDMDHENMFWYRQDPGLGLRLIYFSYDVKMKEKGDIPEGYSVSREKKERFSLILESASTNQTSMYLCASSFVGELFFGEGSRLTVL.

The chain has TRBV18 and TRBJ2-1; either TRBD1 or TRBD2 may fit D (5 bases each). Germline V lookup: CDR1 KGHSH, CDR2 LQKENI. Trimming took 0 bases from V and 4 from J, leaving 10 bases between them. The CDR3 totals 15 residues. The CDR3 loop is CASSPPGPVYNEQFF. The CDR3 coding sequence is TGTGCCAGCTCACCACCGGGACCAGTATACAATGAGCAGTTCTTC.

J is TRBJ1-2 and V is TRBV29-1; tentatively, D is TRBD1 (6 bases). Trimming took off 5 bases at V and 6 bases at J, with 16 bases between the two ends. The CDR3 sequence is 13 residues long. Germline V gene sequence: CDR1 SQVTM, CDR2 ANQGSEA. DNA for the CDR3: TGCAGCGTTCGAAAGGGGGTGGCGGATGGCTACACCTTC. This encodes CSVRKGVADGYTF. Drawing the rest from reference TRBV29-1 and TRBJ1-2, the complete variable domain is SAVISQKPSRDICQRGTSLTIQCQVDSQVTMMFWYRQQPGQSLTLIATANQGSEATYESGFVIDKFPISRPNLTFSTLTVSNMSPEDSSIYLCSVRKGVADGYTFGSGTRLTVV.

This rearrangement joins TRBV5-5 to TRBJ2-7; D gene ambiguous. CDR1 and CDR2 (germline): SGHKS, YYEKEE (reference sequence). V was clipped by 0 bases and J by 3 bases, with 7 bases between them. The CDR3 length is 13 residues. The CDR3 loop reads CASSLEVRYEQYV. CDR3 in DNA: TGTGCCAGCAGCTTGGAAGTGCGCTACGAGCAGTACGTC.